Following are 28 T cell receptor beta chains from one sample sequenced in a study of cytomegalovirus exposure and HLA in healthy donors. The PCR was carried out with 60 Vbeta primers and 13 Jbeta primers. Generated by immunoSEQ multiplex PCR, the TCRdb table keeps only in-frame clones and is missing some. The sample gives 75,000 to 95,000 clones, 70% to 85% of which show up once; around 2.3% is in the top ten. Sequenced sample: PBMCs. All receptors derive from a man younger than 35 in good health and CMV-seronegative.

The chain combines TRBV27 with TRBJ1-1, with D possibly TRBD1 on 5 matching bases. The length of the CDR3 is 11 residues. V was trimmed by 3 bases and J by 7 bases, leaving 6 bases between them. Germline V gene sequence: CDR1 MNHEY, CDR2 SMNVEV (reference sequence). CDR3 region: CASSFGGEAFF. CDR3 in DNA: TGTGCCAGCAGTTTCGGGGGTGAAGCTTTCTTT.

The J gene is TRBJ1-2, the V gene TRBV28; possibly TRBD1 for D (5 bases). V lost 10 bases and J lost 2, with 14 bases in between. CDR1 and CDR2 (germline): MDHEN, SYDVKM. The CDR3 is 13 amino acids. CDR3 in amino acids: CATLEGANYGYTF. The CDR3 DNA reads TGTGCCACCCTGGAAGGGGCCAACTATGGCTACACCTTC.

This clone appeared a few times. This chain links TRBV2 with TRBJ2-7, with D tentatively TRBD1 (6 bases). Germline lookup yields CDR1 SNHLY and CDR2 FYNNEI. V was trimmed by 1 base and J by 5 bases, leaving 15 bases between them. The CDR3 extends over 15 amino acids. CDR3: CASSEGGGILHEQYF. The CDR3 DNA is TGTGCCAGCAGTGAAGGAGGGGGAATACTCCACGAGCAGTACTTC.

This rearrangement joins TRBV11-2 to TRBJ2-7, with D perhaps matching TRBD1 (6 bases). The CDR3 length is 17 residues. The V end was cut by 6 bases, the J end by 4 bases, with 25 bases between. Germline CDR1 is SGHAT and CDR2 is FQNNGV. The CDR3 coding sequence is TGTGCCAGCAGGCCTGACGGACAGTTTAGTATCACTTACGAGCAGTACTTC. As protein: CASRPDGQFSITYEQYF.

The V call is TRBV19, the J call TRBJ2-2, with 12 bases that match TRBD2. CDR3 length: 15 residues. Germline assignment: CDR1 LNHDA and CDR2 SQIVND (reference sequence). Unmatched junction bases numbered 8, after V lost 8 bases and J lost 7 bases. CDR3 coding DNA: TGTGCCAGTCTTACTAGCGGGAGGACGAACGGGGAGCTGTTTTTT. Its translation is CASLTSGRTNGELFF.

This chain connects TRBV10-2 to TRBJ1-3, with no clear D. The V end was cut by 0 bases, the J end by 7 bases, with 7 bases between. CDR1 WSHSY and CDR2 SAAADI come from the germline V gene. The CDR3 sequence is 13 residues long. CDR3 amino acids: CASSESRGNTIYF. As DNA, the CDR3 is TGCGCCAGCAGTGAGTCGAGAGGGAACACCATATATTTT.

The chain joins TRBV27 to TRBJ2-1; maybe TRBD2 (6 bases). CDR3 size: 15 residues. The germline V and J ends were trimmed by 3 bases and 6 bases, with 15 bases remaining between them. Germline CDR1 reads MNHEY; CDR2 reads SMNVEV (reference sequence). CDR3 DNA sequence: TGTGCCAGCAGTTTTAACCCTCCCGGGAGCAATGAGCAGTTCTTC. Translated: CASSFNPPGSNEQFF.

This CDR3 reads CASSEAGGTYEQYF. For the CDR3, the DNA is TGCGCCAGCAGTGAAGCCGGGGGAACCTACGAGCAGTACTTC. The chain couples TRBV10-2 to TRBJ2-7, with TRBD2 as a possible D gene (6 bases). With 3 bases removed from V and 2 bases from J, the gap between germline ends came to 11 bases. The CDR3 has 14 residues. Germline CDR1 and CDR2: WSHSY and SAAADI.

This clone was seen only a few times. CDR3 residues: CASSLGDNAYEQYF. The CDR3 DNA is TGTGCCAGCAGTTTAGGGGACAATGCCTACGAGCAGTACTTC. V is TRBV6-5 and J is TRBJ2-7; D might be TRBD1 (6 bases). This CDR3 has 14 amino acids. The germline V gene has CDR1 MNHEY and CDR2 SVGAGI. V shed 4 bases and J shed 2 bases, with 12 bases lying between them.

The CDR3 reads CASSFYTGDYEQYF. The CDR3 nucleotides read TGTGCCAGCAGTTTCTACACAGGCGACTACGAGCAGTACTTC. This chain uses TRBV27 with TRBJ2-7, with D possibly matching TRBD1 (5 bases). The V gene lost 3 bases and the J gene lost 3 bases, with 12 bases spanning the gap. This CDR3 contains 14 residues. In germline, CDR1 is MNHEY, CDR2 SMNVEV (reference sequence).

The rearrangement uses TRBV4-1 and TRBJ2-1; weak D call: TRBD2 (7 bases). V lost 3 bases, J lost 2 bases, and 23 bases lay in between. Per the germline V gene, CDR1 is MGHRA and CDR2 is YSYEKL. The CDR3 is 19 amino acids. The CDR3: CASSHPGGGRAGPYNEQFF. For the CDR3, the DNA is TGCGCCAGCAGCCATCCCGGAGGGGGGAGGGCGGGGCCCTACAATGAGCAGTTCTTC.

The V gene is TRBV5-4, the J gene TRBJ1-2; tentative D call: TRBD1 (6 bases). The germline gives CDR1 SGHNT, CDR2 YYREEE (reference sequence). There are 13 residues in the CDR3. Trimming took off 1 base at V and 7 bases at J, with 11 bases between the two ends. The CDR3 nucleotides are TGTGCCAGCAGCTTGCCCGGACAGCCTGGCTACACCTTC. Translating gives CASSLPGQPGYTF.

This clone is a singleton in its sample. V usage is TRBV2 and J usage is TRBJ2-7, with 9 positions matching TRBD1. Germline V lookup: CDR1 SNHLY, CDR2 FYNNEI. The CDR3 is 12 amino acids. The junction had 3 bases not matched to a gene; V was cut back by 11 bases and J by 1 base. The CDR3 loop reads CAADRGSYEQYF. The CDR3 DNA follows: TGTGCCGCGGACAGGGGTTCCTACGAGCAGTACTTC.

The rearrangement links TRBV28 to TRBJ1-2, with D uncertain. Trimming took off 2 bases at V and 5 bases at J, with 9 bases between the two ends. The CDR3 loop spans 13 amino acids. CDR1 MDHEN and CDR2 SYDVKM come from the germline V gene. The CDR3 DNA sequence: TGTGCCAGCAGTTTAATGAGGAGATATGGCTACACCTTC. It specifies CASSLMRRYGYTF.

This chain connects TRBV19 to TRBJ2-3; D ambiguous. Germline V gives CDR1 LNHDA, CDR2 SQIVND (reference sequence). The V end lost 3 bases, the J end lost 10 bases, and 14 bases lay between the germline ends. The CDR3 extends over 13 amino acids. The CDR3 bases are TGTGCCAGTAGTATGGAGTCGGGTTTTGCGCAGTATTTT. This sequence encodes CASSMESGFAQYF.

This clone showed up just once. J is TRBJ2-7 and V is TRBV7-9; TRBD2 matches 11 bases. CDR3 length: 14 amino acids. J lost 5 bases, V lost 5 bases, and 5 bases had no gene match. CDR1 and CDR2 from the germline V gene are SEHNR and FQNEAQ (reference sequence). CDR3 in amino acids: CASSDSGRVDEQYF. Written as DNA, the CDR3 is TGTGCCAGCAGCGATAGCGGGAGGGTCGACGAGCAGTACTTC.

J is TRBJ2-7 and V is TRBV30; TRBD2 matches at 15 bases. The V gene's germline CDR1 is GTSNPN and CDR2 SVGIG (reference sequence). Trimming took 1 base from V and 7 from J; bases not matched to a gene: 14. CDR3 size: 18 residues. The CDR3, as DNA: TGTGCCTGGAGTGGGACTAGCGGGGGGGGGAATTTCCGAATGGAGCAGTACTTC. Protein product: CAWSGTSGGGNFRMEQYF.

Turning to this clone: One end of the junction does not line up with germline, which may come from a read error. CDR3 nucleotide sequence: TGTGCCAGCAGCGTAGCAGGCGGGGGATATGGACAGCTTAACTATGGCTACACCTTC. This codes for CASSVAGGGYGQLNYGYTF. J is TRBJ1-2 and V is TRBV7-8, with a weak D call TRBD1 (6 bases). Germline V CDR1 and CDR2: SGHVS, FQNEAQ. This CDR3 has 19 residues.

This clone has more than one count but fewer than ten. The V gene is TRBV19, the J gene TRBJ2-2, with D maybe TRBD1 (5 bases). V lost 2 bases and J lost 4, with 14 bases in between. Germline lookup yields CDR1 LNHDA and CDR2 SQIVND (reference sequence). CDR3 length equals 16 residues. The DNA for the CDR3 is TGTGCCAGTAGTATACCAACAGGAGCCTCCACCGGGGAGCTGTTTTTT. Translation gives CASSIPTGASTGELFF.

The chain combines TRBV9 with TRBJ2-7, with TRBD2 as a possible D gene (5 bases). With 2 bases removed from V and 3 bases from J, the gap between germline ends came to 12 bases. This CDR3 is built from 14 residues. Germline V lookup: CDR1 SGDLS, CDR2 YYNGEE. The CDR3 reads CASSVGAAGYEQYF. The DNA for the CDR3 is TGTGCCAGCAGCGTCGGAGCGGCTGGCTACGAGCAGTACTTC. The variable domain in full, with the rest retrieved from reference TRBV9 and TRBJ2-7, is DSGVTQTPKHLITATGQRVTLRCSPRSGDLSVYWYQQSLDQGLQFLIQYYNGEERAKGNILERFSAQQFPDLHSELNLSSLELGDSALYFCASSVGAAGYEQYFGPGTRLTVT.

The chain is built from TRBV29-1 and TRBJ2-3; no reliable D call. CDR1 SQVTM and CDR2 ANQGSEA come from the germline V gene. The CDR3 extends over 12 amino acids. Trimming removed 7 bases at V and 4 bases at J, with 12 bases between. CDR3 nucleotide sequence: TGCAGCGCAAGGAGACCCCCAGATACGCAGTATTTT. Its translation: CSARRPPDTQYF.

This clone was counted a single time. The V and J genes are TRBV27 and TRBJ1-1; D remains ambiguous. Germline assignment: CDR1 MNHEY and CDR2 SMNVEV (reference sequence). CDR3 size: 13 residues. V was pared by 6 bases and J by 2 bases, with 10 bases between. The CDR3 spells CASSPNSNTEAFF. The CDR3 DNA follows: TGTGCCAGCAGCCCCAATAGTAACACTGAAGCTTTCTTT.

Comment on this clone: One end of the junction is discordant with germline, which a read error may explain. This rearrangement joins TRBV6-5 to TRBJ1-5; possibly TRBD1 for D (6 bases). The CDR3 spans 14 residues. Germline CDR1 reads MNHEY; CDR2 reads SVGAGI. The CDR3 DNA sequence: TGTGCCAGCAGTTTACAGGGTAGCCATCAGCCCCAGCATTTT. Residues: CASSLQGSHQPQHF.

Written as DNA, the CDR3 is TGTGCCAGCTCGCCCCCCGGGGGACTAACCTACAATGAGCAGTTCTTC. This encodes CASSPPGGLTYNEQFF. The chain uses TRBV18 and TRBJ2-1, with TRBD2 matching 7 bases. V shed 6 bases, J shed 2 bases, and the junction held 10 bases outside the gene matches. Per germline, CDR1 KGHSH and CDR2 LQKENI. This CDR3 spans 16 amino acids. Looking up the rest from reference TRBV18 and TRBJ2-1 gives the full variable domain: NAGVMQNPRHLVRRRGQEARLRCSPMKGHSHVYWYRQLPEEGLKFMVYLQKENIIDESGMPKERFSAEFPKEGPSILRIQQVVRGDSAAYFCASSPPGGLTYNEQFFGPGTRLTVL.

The V gene is TRBV9, the J gene TRBJ2-7; TRBD2 might be the D (6 bases). The length of the CDR3 is 15 residues. V was shortened by 0 bases and J by 2 bases, with 12 bases between the two germline ends. In germline, CDR1 is SGDLS, CDR2 YYNGEE. The DNA of the CDR3 is TGTGCCAGCAGCGTAGGCGGCGGGATCGCCTACGAGCAGTACTTC. The encoded protein is CASSVGGGIAYEQYF.

V is TRBV30 and J is TRBJ1-6; D is ambiguous. Germline V lookup: CDR1 GTSNPN, CDR2 SVGIG (reference sequence). The V end lost 2 bases, the J end lost 9 bases, and 8 bases lay between the germline ends. The CDR3 has 12 residues. The chain's CDR3 is CAWSSPVSPLHF. In DNA form, the CDR3 reads TGTGCCTGGAGTTCCCCAGTTTCACCCCTCCACTTT.

This chain joins TRBV5-1 and TRBJ2-6; no firm D call. Germline CDR1 and CDR2: SGHRS and YFSETQ. V lost 5 bases to trimming and J lost 1 base, with 4 bases between them. The CDR3 sequence is 13 residues long. CDR3 DNA: TGCGCCAGCAGGAGATCTGGGGCCAACGTCCTGACTTTC. This sequence encodes CASRRSGANVLTF.

The V and J genes are TRBV30 and TRBJ1-1, with 9 bases matching TRBD1. The germline V gene has CDR1 GTSNPN and CDR2 SVGIG (reference sequence). The V gene end was trimmed by 3 bases and the J gene end by 8 bases; junction bases not matched to a gene: 13. This CDR3 comprises 15 residues. The CDR3 sequence: CAWRGQRQGVREAFF. The CDR3 DNA reads as TGTGCCTGGAGAGGCCAGCGACAGGGGGTCAGGGAAGCTTTCTTT. Drawing the rest from reference TRBV30 and TRBJ1-1, the complete variable domain is SQTIHQWPATLVQPVGSPLSLECTVEGTSNPNLYWYRQAAGRGLQLLFYSVGIGQISSEVPQNLSASRPQDRQFILSSKKLLLSDSGFYLCAWRGQRQGVREAFFGQGTRLTVV.